This TCR beta chain was identified in a study of early T cells in non-severe SARS-CoV-2 infection. Study context: Chains from this unsorted whole-blood bulk RNA could not be paired.

This clonotype has ten or more counts. Researchers attached unique molecular identifiers to individual cDNA molecules. TCRdb passed the 5' RACE reads through MiXCR, listing each CDR3 protein once. The table lists tens of thousands of distinct CDR3 sequences, 6% to 9.5% of them singletons. V dropped 4 bases and J dropped 1 base, with 13 bases sitting between them. The CDR3 runs to 14 residues. Germline V gives CDR1 GTSNPN, CDR2 SVGIG (reference sequence). The rearrangement uses TRBV30 and TRBJ1-1; possibly TRBD1 for D (5 bases). The clonotype was recovered from an adult who was a healthcare worker with PCR-confirmed SARS-CoV-2 infection or an uninfected control (not recorded which). Material: whole blood, obtained at baseline. The CDR3 protein is CAWIPGRWNTEAFF. The CDR3, as DNA: TGTGCCTGGATTCCGGGACGTTGGAACACTGAAGCTTTCTTT.